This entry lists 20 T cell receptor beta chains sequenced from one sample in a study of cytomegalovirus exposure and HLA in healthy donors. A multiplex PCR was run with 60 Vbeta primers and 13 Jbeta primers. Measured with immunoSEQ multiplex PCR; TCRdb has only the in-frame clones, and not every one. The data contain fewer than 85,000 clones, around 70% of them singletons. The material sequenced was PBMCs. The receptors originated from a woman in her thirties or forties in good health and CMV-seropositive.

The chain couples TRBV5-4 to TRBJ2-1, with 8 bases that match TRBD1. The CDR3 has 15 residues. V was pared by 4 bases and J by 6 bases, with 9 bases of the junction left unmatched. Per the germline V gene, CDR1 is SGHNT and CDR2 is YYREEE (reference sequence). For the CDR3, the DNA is TGTGCCAGCAGCCCAGGGGGACAGGATTTCAATGAGCAGTTCTTC. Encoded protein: CASSPGGQDFNEQFF.

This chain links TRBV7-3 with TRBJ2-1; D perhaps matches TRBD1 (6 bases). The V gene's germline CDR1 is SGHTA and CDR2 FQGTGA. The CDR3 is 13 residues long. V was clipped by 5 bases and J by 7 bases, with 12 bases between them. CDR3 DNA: TGTGCCAGCAGCCCCACTAGGGGGAATGAGCAGTTCTTC. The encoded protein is CASSPTRGNEQFF. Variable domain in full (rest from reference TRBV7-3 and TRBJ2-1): GAGVSQTPSNKVTEKGKYVELRCDPISGHTALYWYRQSLGQGPEFLIYFQGTGAADDSGLPNDRFFAVRPEGSVSTLKIQRTERGDSAVYLCASSPTRGNEQFFGPGTRLTVL.

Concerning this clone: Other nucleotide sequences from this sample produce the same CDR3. CDR3 in amino acids: CASRQGSSGNTIYF. CDR3 bases: TGTGCCAGTCGACAGGGTTCCTCTGGAAACACCATATATTTT. This chain links TRBV28 with TRBJ1-3, with 7 bases matching TRBD1. Germline V CDR1 and CDR2: MDHEN, SYDVKM. The CDR3 runs 14 residues. V gave up 9 bases and J gave up 0 bases; unmatched junction bases: 5.

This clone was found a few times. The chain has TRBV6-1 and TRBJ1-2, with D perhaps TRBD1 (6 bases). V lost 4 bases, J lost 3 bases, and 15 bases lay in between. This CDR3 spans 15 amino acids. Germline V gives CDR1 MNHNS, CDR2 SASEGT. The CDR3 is CASSATDRPYYGYTF. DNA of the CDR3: TGTGCCAGCAGTGCTACGGACAGACCTTACTATGGCTACACCTTC.

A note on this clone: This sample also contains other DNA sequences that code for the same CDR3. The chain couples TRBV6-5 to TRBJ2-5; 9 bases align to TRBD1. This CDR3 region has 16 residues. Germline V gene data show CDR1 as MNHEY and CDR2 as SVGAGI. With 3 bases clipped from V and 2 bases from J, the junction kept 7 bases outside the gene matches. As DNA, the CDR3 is TGTGCCAGCAGTTATTCCGGGACAGGGTTACAAGAGACCCAGTACTTC. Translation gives CASSYSGTGLQETQYF.

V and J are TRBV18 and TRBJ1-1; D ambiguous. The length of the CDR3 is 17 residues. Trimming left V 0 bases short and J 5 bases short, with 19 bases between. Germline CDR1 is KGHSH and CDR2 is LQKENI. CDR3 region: CASSPPASSGLKTEAFF. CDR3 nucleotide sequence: TGTGCCAGCTCACCACCGGCCTCATCGGGGTTAAAGACTGAAGCTTTCTTT.

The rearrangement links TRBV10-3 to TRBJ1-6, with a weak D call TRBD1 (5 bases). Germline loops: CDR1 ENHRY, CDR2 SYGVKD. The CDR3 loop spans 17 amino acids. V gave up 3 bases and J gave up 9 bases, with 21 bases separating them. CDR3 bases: TGTGCCATCAGTGAAGGGCCCCGGAGGGGTTCTGTTTCACCCCTCCACTTT. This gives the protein CAISEGPRRGSVSPLHF.

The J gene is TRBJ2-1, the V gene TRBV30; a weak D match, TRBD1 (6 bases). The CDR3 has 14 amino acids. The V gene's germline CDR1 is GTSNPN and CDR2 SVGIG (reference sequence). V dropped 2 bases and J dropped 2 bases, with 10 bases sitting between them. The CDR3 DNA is TGTGCCTGGAGTAAGTGGGGGCCCTACAATGAGCAGTTCTTC. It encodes CAWSKWGPYNEQFF.

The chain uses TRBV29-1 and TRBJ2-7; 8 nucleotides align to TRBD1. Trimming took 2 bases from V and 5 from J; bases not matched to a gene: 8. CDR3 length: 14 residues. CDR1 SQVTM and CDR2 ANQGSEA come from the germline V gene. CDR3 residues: CSVELFRGRDEQYF. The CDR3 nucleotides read TGCAGCGTTGAACTATTCAGGGGGCGCGACGAGCAGTACTTC.

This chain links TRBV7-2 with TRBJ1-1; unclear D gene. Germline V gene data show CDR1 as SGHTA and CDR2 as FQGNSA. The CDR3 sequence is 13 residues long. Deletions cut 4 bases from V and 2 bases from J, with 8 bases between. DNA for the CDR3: TGTGCCAGCAGCTCTTACACCAACACTGAAGCTTTCTTT. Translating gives CASSSYTNTEAFF.

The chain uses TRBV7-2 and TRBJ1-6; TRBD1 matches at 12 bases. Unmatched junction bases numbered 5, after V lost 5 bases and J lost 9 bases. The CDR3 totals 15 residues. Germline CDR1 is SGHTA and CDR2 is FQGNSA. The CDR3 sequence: CASSPGQGAGSPLHF. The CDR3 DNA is TGTGCCAGCAGCCCGGGACAGGGGGCCGGTTCACCCCTCCACTTT.

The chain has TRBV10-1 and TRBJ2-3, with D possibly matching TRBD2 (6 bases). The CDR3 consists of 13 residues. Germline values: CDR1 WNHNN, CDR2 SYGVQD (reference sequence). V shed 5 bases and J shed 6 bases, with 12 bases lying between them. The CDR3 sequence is CASSIRSGDTQYF. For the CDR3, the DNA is TGCGCCAGCAGTATACGGAGCGGGGATACGCAGTATTTT.

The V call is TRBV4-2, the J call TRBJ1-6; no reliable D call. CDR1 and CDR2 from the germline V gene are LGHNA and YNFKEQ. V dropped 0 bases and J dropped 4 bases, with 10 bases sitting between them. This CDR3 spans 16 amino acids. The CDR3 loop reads CASSQDMAAYNSPLHF. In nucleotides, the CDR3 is TGTGCCAGCAGCCAAGATATGGCTGCTTATAATTCACCCCTCCACTTT.

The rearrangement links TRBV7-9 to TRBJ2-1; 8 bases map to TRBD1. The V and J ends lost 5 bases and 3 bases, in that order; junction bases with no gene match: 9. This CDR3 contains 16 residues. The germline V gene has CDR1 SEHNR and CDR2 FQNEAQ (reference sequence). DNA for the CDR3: TGTGCCAGCAGCCCAGGGGGCCCCCAGGGCTACAATGAGCAGTTCTTC. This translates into CASSPGGPQGYNEQFF.

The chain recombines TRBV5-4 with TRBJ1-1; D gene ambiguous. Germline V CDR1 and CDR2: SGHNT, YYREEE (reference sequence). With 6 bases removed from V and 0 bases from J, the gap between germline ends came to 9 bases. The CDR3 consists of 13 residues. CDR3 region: CASMKQMNTEAFF. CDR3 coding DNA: TGTGCCAGCATGAAACAGATGAACACTGAAGCTTTCTTT. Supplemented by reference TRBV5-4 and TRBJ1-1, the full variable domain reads ETGVTQSPTHLIKTRGQQVTLRCSSQSGHNTVSWYQQALGQGPQFIFQYYREEENGRGNFPPRFSGLQFPNYSSELNVNALELDDSALYLCASMKQMNTEAFFGQGTRLTVV.

The CDR3 here is CAWRTEQGLGLNEKLFF. The CDR3 DNA reads as TGTGCCTGGAGAACCGAACAGGGATTGGGGCTTAATGAAAAACTGTTTTTT. The chain uses TRBV30 and TRBJ1-4, with D possibly TRBD1 on 6 matching bases. CDR1 GTSNPN and CDR2 SVGIG come from the germline V gene (reference sequence). This CDR3 is 17 amino acids long. V lost 3 bases and J lost 4, with 21 bases in between. Full variable domain (missing parts from reference TRBV30 and TRBJ1-4): SQTIHQWPATLVQPVGSPLSLECTVEGTSNPNLYWYRQAAGRGLQLLFYSVGIGQISSEVPQNLSASRPQDRQFILSSKKLLLSDSGFYLCAWRTEQGLGLNEKLFFGSGTQLSVL.

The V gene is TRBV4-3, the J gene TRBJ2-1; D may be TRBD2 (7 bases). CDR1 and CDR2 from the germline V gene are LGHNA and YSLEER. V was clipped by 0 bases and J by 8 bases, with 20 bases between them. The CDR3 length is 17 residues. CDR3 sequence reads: CASSQDSWGGYIDEQFF. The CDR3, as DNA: TGCGCCAGCAGCCAAGATTCATGGGGGGGCTATATCGATGAGCAGTTCTTC.

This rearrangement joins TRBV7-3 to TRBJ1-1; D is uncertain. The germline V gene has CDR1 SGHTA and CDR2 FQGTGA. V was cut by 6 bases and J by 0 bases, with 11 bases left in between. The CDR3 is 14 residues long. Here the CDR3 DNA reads TGTGCCAGCAGTCAAAGCGGAGTGAACACTGAAGCTTTCTTT. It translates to CASSQSGVNTEAFF.

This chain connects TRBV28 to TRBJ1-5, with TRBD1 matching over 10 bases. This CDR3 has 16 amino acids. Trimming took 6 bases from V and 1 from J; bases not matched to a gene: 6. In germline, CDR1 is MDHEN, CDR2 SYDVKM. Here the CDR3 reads CASSHRDRGSNQPQHF. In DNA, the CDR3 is TGTGCCAGCAGCCACCGGGACAGGGGAAGCAATCAGCCCCAGCATTTT.

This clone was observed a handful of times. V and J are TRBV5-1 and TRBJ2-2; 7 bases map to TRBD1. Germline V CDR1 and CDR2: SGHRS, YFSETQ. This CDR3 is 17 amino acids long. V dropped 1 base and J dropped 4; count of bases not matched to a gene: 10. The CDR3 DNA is TGCGCCAGCAGCTTGTTGACAGGGCAGTCGGGCACCGGGGAGCTGTTTTTT. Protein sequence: CASSLLTGQSGTGELFF.